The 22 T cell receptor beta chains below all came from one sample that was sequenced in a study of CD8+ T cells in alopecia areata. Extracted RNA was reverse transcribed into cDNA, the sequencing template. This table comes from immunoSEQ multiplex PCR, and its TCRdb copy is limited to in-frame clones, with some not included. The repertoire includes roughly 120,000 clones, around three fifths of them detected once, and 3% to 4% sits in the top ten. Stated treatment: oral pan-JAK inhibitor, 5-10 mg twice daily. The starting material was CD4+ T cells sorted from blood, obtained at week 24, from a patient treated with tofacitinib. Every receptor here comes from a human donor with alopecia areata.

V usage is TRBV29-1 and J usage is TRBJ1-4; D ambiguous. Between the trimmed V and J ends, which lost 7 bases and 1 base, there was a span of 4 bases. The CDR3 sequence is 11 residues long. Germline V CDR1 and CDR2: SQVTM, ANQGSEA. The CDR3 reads CSAGTNEKLFF. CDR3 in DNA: TGCAGCGCTGGAACTAATGAAAAACTGTTTTTT.

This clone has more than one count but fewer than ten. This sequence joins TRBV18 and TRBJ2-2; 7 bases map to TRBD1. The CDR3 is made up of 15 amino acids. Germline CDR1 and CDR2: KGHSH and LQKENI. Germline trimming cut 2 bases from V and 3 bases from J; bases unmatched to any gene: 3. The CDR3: CASSPTTGYTGELFF. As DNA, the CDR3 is TGTGCCAGCTCACCAACGACAGGGTACACCGGGGAGCTGTTTTTT.

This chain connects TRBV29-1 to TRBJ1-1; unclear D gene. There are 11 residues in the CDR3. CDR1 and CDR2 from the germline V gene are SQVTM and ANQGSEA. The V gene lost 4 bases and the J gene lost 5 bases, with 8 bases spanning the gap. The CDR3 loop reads CSVGFETEAFF. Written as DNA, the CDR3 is TGCAGCGTTGGATTCGAGACTGAAGCTTTCTTT. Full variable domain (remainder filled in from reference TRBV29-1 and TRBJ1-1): SAVISQKPSRDICQRGTSLTIQCQVDSQVTMMFWYRQQPGQSLTLIATANQGSEATYESGFVIDKFPISRPNLTFSTLTVSNMSPEDSSIYLCSVGFETEAFFGQGTRLTVV.

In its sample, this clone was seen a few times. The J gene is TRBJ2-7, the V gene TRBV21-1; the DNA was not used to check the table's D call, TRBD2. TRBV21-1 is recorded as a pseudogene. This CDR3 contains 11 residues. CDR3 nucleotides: TGTGCCAGCAGCCCCCGGGGCGAGCAGTACTTC. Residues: CASSPRGEQYF.

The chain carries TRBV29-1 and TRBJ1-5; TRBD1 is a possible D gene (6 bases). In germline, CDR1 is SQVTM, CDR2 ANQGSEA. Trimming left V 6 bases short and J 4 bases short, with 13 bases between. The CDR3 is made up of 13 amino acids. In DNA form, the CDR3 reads TGCAGCGTCTCCCTAAGGGGGAATCAGCCCCAGCATTTT. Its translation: CSVSLRGNQPQHF.

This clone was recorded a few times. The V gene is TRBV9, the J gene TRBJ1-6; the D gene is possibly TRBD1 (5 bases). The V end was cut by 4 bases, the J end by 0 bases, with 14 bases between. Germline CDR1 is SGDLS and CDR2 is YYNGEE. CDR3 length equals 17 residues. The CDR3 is CASSTGTASSYNSPLHF. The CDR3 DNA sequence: TGTGCCAGCAGCACCGGGACGGCGAGCTCCTATAATTCACCCCTCCACTTT.

CDR3 region: CASSLRGTGGADSNYGYTF. The CDR3 region has the DNA TGTGCCAGCAGCTTACGGGGGACAGGCGGAGCAGACTCTAACTATGGCTACACCTTC. V gene TRBV7-8 combines with J gene TRBJ1-2; 8 nucleotides agree with TRBD1. Germline V gives CDR1 SGHVS, CDR2 FQNEAQ. The junction had 14 bases not matched to a gene; V was cut back by 2 bases and J by 0 bases. CDR3 length: 19 amino acids.

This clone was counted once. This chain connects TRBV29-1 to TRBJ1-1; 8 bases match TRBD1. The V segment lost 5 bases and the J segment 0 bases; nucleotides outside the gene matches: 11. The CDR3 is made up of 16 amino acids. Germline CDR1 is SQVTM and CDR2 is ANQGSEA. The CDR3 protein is CSVQRTGYYMNTEAFF. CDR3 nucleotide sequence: TGCAGCGTTCAAAGGACAGGGTACTACATGAACACTGAAGCTTTCTTT.

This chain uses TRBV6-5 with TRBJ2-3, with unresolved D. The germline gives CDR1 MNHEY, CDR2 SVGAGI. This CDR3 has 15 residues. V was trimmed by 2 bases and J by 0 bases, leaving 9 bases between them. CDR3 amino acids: CASSYRRPSTDTQYF. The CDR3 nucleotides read TGTGCCAGCAGTTACAGGCGTCCTAGCACAGATACGCAGTATTTT.

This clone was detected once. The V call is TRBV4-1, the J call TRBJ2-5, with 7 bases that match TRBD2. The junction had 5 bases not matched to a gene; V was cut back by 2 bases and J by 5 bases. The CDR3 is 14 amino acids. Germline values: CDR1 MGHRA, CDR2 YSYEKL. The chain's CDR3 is CASSQPGGRETQYF. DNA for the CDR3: TGCGCCAGCAGCCAACCCGGGGGGAGGGAGACCCAGTACTTC.

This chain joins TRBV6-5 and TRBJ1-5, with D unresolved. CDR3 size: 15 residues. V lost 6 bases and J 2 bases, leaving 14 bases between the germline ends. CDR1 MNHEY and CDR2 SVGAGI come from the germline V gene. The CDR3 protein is CASSTTRRGNQPQHF. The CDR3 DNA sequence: TGTGCCAGCAGCACCACCCGGAGGGGCAATCAGCCCCAGCATTTT.

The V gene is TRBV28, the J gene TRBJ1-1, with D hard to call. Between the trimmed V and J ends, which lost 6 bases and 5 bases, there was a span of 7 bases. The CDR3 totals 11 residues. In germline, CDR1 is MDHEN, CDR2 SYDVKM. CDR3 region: CASRGLTEAFF. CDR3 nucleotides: TGTGCCAGCAGGGGTCTTACTGAAGCTTTCTTT.

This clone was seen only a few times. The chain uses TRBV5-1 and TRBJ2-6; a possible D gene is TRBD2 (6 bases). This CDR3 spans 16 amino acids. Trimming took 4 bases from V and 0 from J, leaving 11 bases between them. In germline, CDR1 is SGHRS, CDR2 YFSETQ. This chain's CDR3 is CASSRGAISGANVLTF. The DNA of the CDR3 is TGCGCCAGCAGCCGCGGGGCGATCTCTGGGGCCAACGTCCTGACTTTC.

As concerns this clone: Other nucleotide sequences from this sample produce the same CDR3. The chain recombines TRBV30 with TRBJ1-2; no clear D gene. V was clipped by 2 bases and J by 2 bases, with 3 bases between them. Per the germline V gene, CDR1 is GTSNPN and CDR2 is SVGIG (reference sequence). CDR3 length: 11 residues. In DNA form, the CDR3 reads TGTGCCTGGAGTTCCAACTATGGCTACACCTTC. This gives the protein CAWSSNYGYTF.

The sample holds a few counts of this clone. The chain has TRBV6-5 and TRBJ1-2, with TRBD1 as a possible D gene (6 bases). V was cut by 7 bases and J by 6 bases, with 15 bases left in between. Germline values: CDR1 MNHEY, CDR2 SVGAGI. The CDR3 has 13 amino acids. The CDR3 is CASTTWRGNGYTF. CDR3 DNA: TGTGCCAGCACCACCTGGAGGGGGAATGGCTACACCTTC.

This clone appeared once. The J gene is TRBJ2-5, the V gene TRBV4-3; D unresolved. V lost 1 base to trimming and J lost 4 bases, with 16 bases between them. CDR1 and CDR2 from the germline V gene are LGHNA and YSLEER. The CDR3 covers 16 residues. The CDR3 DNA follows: TGCGCCAGCAGCCAAGGAGCCATTAGCAGAGGAGAGACCCAGTACTTC. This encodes CASSQGAISRGETQYF.

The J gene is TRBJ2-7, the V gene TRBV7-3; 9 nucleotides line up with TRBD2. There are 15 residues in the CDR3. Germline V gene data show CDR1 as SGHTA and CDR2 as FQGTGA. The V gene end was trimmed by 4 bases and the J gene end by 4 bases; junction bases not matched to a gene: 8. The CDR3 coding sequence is TGTGCCAGCAGCTCCCAAGCGGGGGGCGGGTACGAGCAGTACTTC. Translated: CASSSQAGGGYEQYF. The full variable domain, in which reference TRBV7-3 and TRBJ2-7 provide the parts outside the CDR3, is GAGVSQTPSNKVTEKGKYVELRCDPISGHTALYWYRQSLGQGPEFLIYFQGTGAADDSGLPNDRFFAVRPEGSVSTLKIQRTERGDSAVYLCASSSQAGGGYEQYFGPGTRLTVT.

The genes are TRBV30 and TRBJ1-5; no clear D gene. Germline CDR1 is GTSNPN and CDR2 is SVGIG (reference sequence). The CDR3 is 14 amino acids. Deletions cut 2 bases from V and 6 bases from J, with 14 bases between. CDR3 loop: CAWSPRVGGQPQHF. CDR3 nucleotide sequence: TGTGCCTGGAGTCCGAGGGTGGGCGGTCAGCCCCAGCATTTT.

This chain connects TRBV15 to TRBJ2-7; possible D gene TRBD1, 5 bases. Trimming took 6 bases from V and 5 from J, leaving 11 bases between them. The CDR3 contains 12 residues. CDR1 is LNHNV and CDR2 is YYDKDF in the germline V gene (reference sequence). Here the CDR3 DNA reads TGTGCCACCAGTGGCCAAGGGGACGAGCAGTACTTC. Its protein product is CATSGQGDEQYF.

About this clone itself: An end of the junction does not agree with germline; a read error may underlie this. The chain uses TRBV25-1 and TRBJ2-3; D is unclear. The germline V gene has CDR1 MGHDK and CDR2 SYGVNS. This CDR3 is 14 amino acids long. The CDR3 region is CVSSDFPSTDTQYF. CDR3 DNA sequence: TGTGTCAGCAGTGACTTCCCTAGCACAGATACGCAGTATTTT.

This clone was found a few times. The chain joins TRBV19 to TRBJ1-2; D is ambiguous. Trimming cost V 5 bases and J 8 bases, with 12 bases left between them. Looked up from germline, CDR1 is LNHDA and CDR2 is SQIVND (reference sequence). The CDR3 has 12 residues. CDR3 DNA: TGTGCCAGTAGTCACGGGGTTCAAGGCTACACCTTC. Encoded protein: CASSHGVQGYTF.

The CDR3 loop reads CASSLGSSSSGANVLTF. CDR3 nucleotides: TGCGCCAGCAGCTTGGGGTCCTCAAGCTCTGGGGCCAACGTCCTGACTTTC. The chain employs TRBV5-1 and TRBJ2-6; D is unclear. The CDR3 sequence is 17 residues long. Trimming pared 0 bases from V and 0 bases from J, leaving 10 bases between. Per the germline V gene, CDR1 is SGHRS and CDR2 is YFSETQ.